Below, 29 T cell receptor beta chains from the same sample are listed, as sequenced in a study of blood T cell repertoires in COVID-19. Sequencing was performed with immunoSEQ multiplex PCR; in TCRdb, only in-frame clones are kept and a portion is missing. The table has 150,000 to 250,000 clones, about 76% seen once. Sequenced input: peripheral blood. Receptors originate from a woman aged 40 to 50 with COVID-19, enrolled during active disease.

The J gene is TRBJ2-3, the V gene TRBV19, with 11 bases fitting TRBD2. The CDR3 is 15 residues long. The germline V gene encodes CDR1 LNHDA and CDR2 SQIVND (reference sequence). The V and J ends lost 9 bases and 6 bases, in that order; junction bases with no gene match: 11. In DNA form, the CDR3 reads TGTGCCAGCCGGACTAGCGGGTTCGGGCGGGATACGCAGTATTTT. Its translation is CASRTSGFGRDTQYF.

This rearrangement joins TRBV27 to TRBJ2-1, with no clear D. This CDR3 is 15 amino acids long. V shed 6 bases and J shed 0 bases, with 12 bases lying between them. Germline V CDR1 and CDR2: MNHEY, SMNVEV (reference sequence). The CDR3 reads CASRILASSYNEQFF. The DNA of the CDR3 is TGTGCCAGCAGAATTCTTGCGAGCTCCTACAATGAGCAGTTCTTC.

The chain employs TRBV12-3 or TRBV12-4 and TRBJ1-4; 9 bases align to TRBD1. V was clipped by 6 bases and J by 6 bases; unmatched bases: 2. This CDR3 has 13 residues. CDR3 in DNA: TGTGCCAGCAGGGGGACAGGGCATGAAAAACTGTTTTTT. Protein product: CASRGTGHEKLFF.

The V call is TRBV11-3, the J call TRBJ2-3; 9 positions agree with TRBD2. The V and J ends lost 5 bases and 1 base, in that order; junction bases with no gene match: 1. CDR1 SGHNT and CDR2 YENEEA come from the germline V gene. The CDR3 has 14 amino acids. Here the CDR3 DNA reads TGTGCCAGCAGCGCTAGCGGGGGCACAGATACGCAGTATTTT. Amino acids: CASSASGGTDTQYF.

This chain links TRBV9 with TRBJ2-5; TRBD2 matches 16 bases. The CDR3 length is 17 residues. Germline CDR1 reads SGDLS; CDR2 reads YYNGEE. The V gene end was trimmed by 0 bases and the J gene end by 2 bases; junction bases not matched to a gene: 1. The CDR3 coding sequence is TGTGCCAGCAGCGTAGCGGGACTAGCGGGGGGGCAAGAGACCCAGTACTTC. As protein: CASSVAGLAGGQETQYF.

The chain employs TRBV5-6 and TRBJ1-2, with D possibly matching TRBD1 (6 bases). The V gene lost 2 bases and the J gene lost 2 bases, with 13 bases spanning the gap. Germline CDR1 SGHDT, CDR2 YYEEEE. The CDR3 is made up of 15 amino acids. The CDR3: CASSFPGEQNYGYTF. The CDR3 DNA reads TGTGCCAGCAGCTTCCCAGGGGAACAGAACTATGGCTACACCTTC.

The chain employs TRBV20-1 and TRBJ2-1; 10 bases align to TRBD2. The V gene end was trimmed by 3 bases and the J gene end by 7 bases; junction bases not matched to a gene: 15. The CDR3 totals 17 residues. Germline loops: CDR1 DFQATT, CDR2 SNEGSKA (reference sequence). In nucleotides, the CDR3 is TGCAGTGCTAGTCAGTGGGGGAGCGGGGGGGCTGATAATGAGCAGTTCTTC. This encodes CSASQWGSGGADNEQFF.

The chain has TRBV24-1 and TRBJ1-2; no definite D call. Germline CDR1 and CDR2: KGHDR and SFDVKD. With 4 bases removed from V and 0 bases from J, the gap between germline ends came to 5 bases. This CDR3 contains 13 residues. This chain's CDR3 is CATSEAANYGYTF. The CDR3 DNA reads as TGTGCCACCAGTGAGGCCGCTAACTATGGCTACACCTTC.

In its sample, this clone was seen once. V usage is TRBV27 and J usage is TRBJ2-3; 9 nucleotides agree with TRBD2. This CDR3 is built from 15 residues. Germline V CDR1 and CDR2: MNHEY, SMNVEV (reference sequence). The V gene end was trimmed by 3 bases and the J gene end by 8 bases; junction bases not matched to a gene: 9. CDR3 region: CASSFYGGGASTQYF. CDR3 in DNA: TGTGCCAGCAGTTTTTACGGCGGGGGGGCGAGTACGCAGTATTTT.

The J gene is TRBJ1-1, the V gene TRBV28; TRBD1 aligns across 9 bases. There are 17 residues in the CDR3. Trimming cost V 3 bases and J 0 bases; bases outside gene matches: 8. CDR1 MDHEN and CDR2 SYDVKM come from the germline V gene. This CDR3 reads CASSLAQGASLNTEAFF. CDR3 DNA sequence: TGTGCCAGCAGTTTGGCACAGGGGGCTTCCTTGAACACTGAAGCTTTCTTT.

The chain has TRBV30 and TRBJ1-2, with 7 bases that match TRBD1. The CDR3 loop spans 13 amino acids. V trimming: 2 bases; J trimming: 9 bases; junction bases outside the gene matches: 9. The V gene's germline CDR1 is GTSNPN and CDR2 SVGIG (reference sequence). The CDR3 protein is CAWSQPTGLRYTF. CDR3 coding DNA: TGTGCCTGGAGTCAACCGACAGGGCTTCGCTACACCTTC. Combining the CDR3 with reference TRBV30 and TRBJ1-2 gives the whole variable domain SQTIHQWPATLVQPVGSPLSLECTVEGTSNPNLYWYRQAAGRGLQLLFYSVGIGQISSEVPQNLSASRPQDRQFILSSKKLLLSDSGFYLCAWSQPTGLRYTFGSGTRLTVV.

This clone was observed a single time. The chain recombines TRBV30 with TRBJ1-2, with D possibly matching TRBD1 (5 bases). The CDR3 is 16 amino acids. CDR1 is GTSNPN and CDR2 is SVGIG in the germline V gene (reference sequence). Trimming shortened V by 4 bases and J by 4 bases, and 22 bases separated the two germline ends. This CDR3 reads CAWTPPQKGIRYGYTF. CDR3 nucleotide sequence: TGTGCCTGGACACCACCTCAAAAGGGGATCCGCTATGGCTACACCTTC.

This clone has only one observation. The CDR3 protein is CASSPFQGLAGDEQFF. Written as DNA, the CDR3 is TGTGCCAGCAGTCCTTTTCAAGGACTAGCGGGGGATGAGCAGTTCTTC. The genes are TRBV9 and TRBJ2-1, with TRBD2 identical over 13 bases. Germline values: CDR1 SGDLS, CDR2 YYNGEE. After removal of 5 bases from V and 8 bases from J, the junction contained 10 bases not matched to a gene. This CDR3 contains 16 residues.

This clone was observed a single time. The CDR3 DNA follows: TGTGCCAGCAGTTACTCCCGCGGGAACGGAGAGACCCAGTACTTC. Its protein product is CASSYSRGNGETQYF. The rearrangement joins TRBV6-5 to TRBJ2-5, with D tentatively TRBD2 (6 bases). Germline CDR1 and CDR2: MNHEY and SVGAGI. The V end was cut by 0 bases, the J end by 4 bases, with 12 bases between. CDR3 size: 15 residues.

J is TRBJ1-2 and V is TRBV18, with 7 bases fitting TRBD1. The trim removed 4 bases at V and 2 bases at J, leaving 7 bases unmatched. CDR3 length equals 15 residues. CDR1 and CDR2 from the germline V gene are KGHSH and LQKENI. The CDR3 DNA follows: TGTGCCAGCTCACACACTTCAGGGGGGAACTATGGCTACACCTTC. It encodes CASSHTSGGNYGYTF.

This clone has a handful of counts. This chain connects TRBV5-8 to TRBJ2-7, with TRBD1 matching over 11 bases. This CDR3 has 12 residues. CDR1 is SGHTS and CDR2 is YDEGEE in the germline V gene. V was clipped by 8 bases and J by 5 bases; unmatched bases: 3. In DNA form, the CDR3 reads TGTGCCAGTAGGGACAGGGGGAACGAGCAGTACTTC. Protein sequence: CASRDRGNEQYF.

The chain has TRBV30 and TRBJ2-5; the D gene is possibly TRBD1 (6 bases). V dropped 4 bases and J dropped 5 bases, with 11 bases sitting between them. Germline V gene lookup returns CDR1 GTSNPN and CDR2 SVGIG (reference sequence). CDR3 length equals 12 residues. CDR3 bases: TGTGCCTGGATGGACAGCTCGGAGACCCAGTACTTC. This encodes CAWMDSSETQYF.

The chain has TRBV2 and TRBJ2-2; D call uncertain. CDR3 length equals 16 residues. V lost 1 base to trimming and J lost 0 bases, with 9 bases between them. Germline V gives CDR1 SNHLY, CDR2 FYNNEI. The CDR3 loop reads CASSEVEIANTGELFF. The CDR3 DNA sequence: TGTGCCAGCAGTGAAGTGGAGATAGCGAACACCGGGGAGCTGTTTTTT.

The chain combines TRBV4-2 with TRBJ2-7; D is perhaps TRBD2 (5 bases). The germline CDR1 and CDR2 sequences are LGHNA and YNFKEQ. The V gene lost 1 base and the J gene lost 3 bases, with 22 bases spanning the gap. The CDR3 extends over 18 amino acids. CDR3 loop: CASSQAKGLGLTNYEQYF. CDR3 sequence (DNA): TGTGCCAGCAGCCAAGCTAAAGGCCTAGGACTCACCAACTACGAGCAGTACTTC.

V is TRBV6-5 and J is TRBJ2-1, with 7 positions matching TRBD1. CDR1 and CDR2 from the germline V gene are MNHEY and SVGAGI. This CDR3 contains 13 residues. V was clipped by 2 bases and J by 7 bases; unmatched bases: 2. The CDR3 coding sequence is TGTGCCAGCAGTTACGGGACAGAGAATGAGCAGTTCTTC. This encodes CASSYGTENEQFF.

The V call is TRBV23-1, the J call TRBJ2-4, with 8 bases matching TRBD1. TRBV23-1 carries the ORF label, with uncertain function. V lost 4 bases, J lost 0 bases, and 8 bases stayed unmatched. The CDR3 sequence is 17 residues long. CDR3 nucleotides: TGCGCCAGCAGTCTATGGACAGGGCCTATAGCCAAAAACATTCAGTACTTC. Amino acid sequence: CASSLWTGPIAKNIQYF.

The chain recombines TRBV24-1 with TRBJ2-2; TRBD2 agrees at 7 bases. J gave up 4 bases and V 10 bases, and 5 bases lay outside the gene matches. CDR3 length: 13 amino acids. Germline loops: CDR1 KGHDR, CDR2 SFDVKD. CDR3 DNA sequence: TGTGCCACTGGGACTATCGGCACCGGGGAGCTGTTTTTT. Its protein is CATGTIGTGELFF.

V is TRBV2 and J is TRBJ1-4; 9 positions agree with TRBD1. Losses at the gene ends were 6 bases for V and 8 bases for J; bases not matched to a gene: 7. The V gene's germline CDR1 is SNHLY and CDR2 FYNNEI. The CDR3 extends over 14 amino acids. CDR3: CASRRGQGGEKLFF. The CDR3 DNA reads as TGTGCCAGCAGGAGGGGACAGGGAGGAGAAAAACTGTTTTTT.

This clone was found many times. The J gene is TRBJ2-3, the V gene TRBV27; TRBD2 matches 10 bases. The CDR3 extends over 15 amino acids. V gave up 6 bases and J gave up 3 bases; unmatched junction bases: 6. Per germline, CDR1 MNHEY and CDR2 SMNVEV (reference sequence). CDR3 amino acids: CASSLGLAETDTQYF. CDR3 bases: TGTGCCAGCAGCCTCGGACTAGCGGAGACAGATACGCAGTATTTT.

CDR3 bases: TGTGCCAGCAGTAGCGGGACAGGCCGGGGGACCTTC. Translating gives CASSSGTGRGTF. The chain uses TRBV12-3 or TRBV12-4 and TRBJ1-2; 8 bases align to TRBD1. This CDR3 is 12 amino acids long. J gave up 14 bases and V 5 bases, and 10 bases lay outside the gene matches.

This chain uses TRBV4-1 with TRBJ2-1; maybe TRBD2 (5 bases). The V and J ends lost 2 bases and 0 bases respectively, with 8 bases between them. The CDR3 has 15 amino acids. The germline CDR1 and CDR2 sequences are MGHRA and YSYEKL. For the CDR3, the DNA is TGCGCCAGCAGCCAACCCGAGGGCTCCTACAATGAGCAGTTCTTC. Its protein product is CASSQPEGSYNEQFF.

The chain has TRBV7-9 and TRBJ2-2; D remains ambiguous. Germline loops: CDR1 SEHNR, CDR2 FQNEAQ (reference sequence). The germline V and J ends were trimmed by 7 bases and 4 bases, with 4 bases remaining between them. The CDR3 consists of 11 residues. The CDR3: CASILTGELFF. As DNA, the CDR3 is TGTGCCAGCATCCTCACCGGGGAGCTGTTTTTT.

The CDR3 nucleotides read TGTGCCAGCAGTTCAGGGTCCCTCTATGGCTACACCTTC. Translating gives CASSSGSLYGYTF. The chain joins TRBV5-4 to TRBJ1-2, with D perhaps matching TRBD1 (5 bases). Trimming cost V 5 bases and J 4 bases, with 12 bases left between them. Germline values: CDR1 SGHNT, CDR2 YYREEE (reference sequence). This CDR3 is 13 amino acids long.

V and J are TRBV19 and TRBJ1-2; D may be TRBD1 (5 bases). This CDR3 is built from 14 residues. Trimming removed 7 bases from V and 8 bases from J, with 20 bases in between. Germline assignment: CDR1 LNHDA and CDR2 SQIVND (reference sequence). The CDR3 is CASTGGLRVGGYTF. In DNA, the CDR3 is TGTGCCAGTACCGGGGGACTTCGGGTCGGGGGCTACACCTTC.